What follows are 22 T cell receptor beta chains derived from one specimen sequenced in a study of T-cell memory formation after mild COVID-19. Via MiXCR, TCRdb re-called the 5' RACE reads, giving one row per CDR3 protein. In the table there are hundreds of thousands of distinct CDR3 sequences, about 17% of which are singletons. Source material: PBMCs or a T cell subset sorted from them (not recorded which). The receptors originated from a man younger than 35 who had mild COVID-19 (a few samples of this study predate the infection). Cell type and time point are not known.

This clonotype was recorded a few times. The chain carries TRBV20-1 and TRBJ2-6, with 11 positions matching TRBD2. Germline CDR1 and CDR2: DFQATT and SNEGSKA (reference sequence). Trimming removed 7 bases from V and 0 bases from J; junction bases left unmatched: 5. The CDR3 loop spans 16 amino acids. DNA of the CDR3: TGCAGTGTTACAGGACTAGCGGGCTCTGGGGCCAACGTCCTGACTTTC. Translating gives CSVTGLAGSGANVLTF.

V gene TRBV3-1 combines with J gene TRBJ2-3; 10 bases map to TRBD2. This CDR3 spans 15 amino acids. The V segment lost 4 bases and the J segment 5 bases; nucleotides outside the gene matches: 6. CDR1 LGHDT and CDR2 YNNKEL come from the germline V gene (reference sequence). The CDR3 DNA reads TGTGCCAGCAGCCTCGCTAGCGGGAGCGGAGATACGCAGTATTTT. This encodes CASSLASGSGDTQYF.

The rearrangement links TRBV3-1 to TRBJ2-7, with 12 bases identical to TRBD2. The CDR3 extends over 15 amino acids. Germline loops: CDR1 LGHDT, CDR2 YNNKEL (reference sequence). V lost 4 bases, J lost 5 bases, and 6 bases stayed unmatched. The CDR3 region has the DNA TGTGCCAGCAGCCCGCTAGCGGGGGGGCGGAACGAGCAGTACTTC. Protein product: CASSPLAGGRNEQYF.

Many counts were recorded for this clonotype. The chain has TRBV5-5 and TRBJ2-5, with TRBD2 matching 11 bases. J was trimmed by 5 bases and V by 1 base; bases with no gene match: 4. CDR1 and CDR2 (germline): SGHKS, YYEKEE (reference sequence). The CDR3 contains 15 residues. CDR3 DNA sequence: TGTGCCAGCAGCTTGTTTAGCGGGGGGGCCGAGACCCAGTACTTC. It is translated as CASSLFSGGAETQYF.

CDR3: CASSQEANRDPSPLHF. DNA of the CDR3: TGCGCCAGCAGCCAAGAGGCGAACAGGGACCCTTCACCCCTCCACTTT. The V gene is TRBV4-3, the J gene TRBJ1-6, with D perhaps TRBD1 (6 bases). Between the trimmed V and J ends, which lost 0 bases and 9 bases, there was a span of 15 bases. Per germline, CDR1 LGHNA and CDR2 YSLEER. The CDR3 has 16 residues.

The CDR3 spells CASSVGTPYSNQPQHF. The CDR3 DNA is TGTGCCAGCAGTGTAGGGACACCCTATAGCAATCAGCCCCAGCATTTT. The chain uses TRBV6-1 and TRBJ1-5; weak D call: TRBD1 (6 bases). Germline CDR1 reads MNHNS; CDR2 reads SASEGT. Trimming pared 4 bases from V and 0 bases from J, leaving 13 bases between. The CDR3 extends over 16 amino acids.

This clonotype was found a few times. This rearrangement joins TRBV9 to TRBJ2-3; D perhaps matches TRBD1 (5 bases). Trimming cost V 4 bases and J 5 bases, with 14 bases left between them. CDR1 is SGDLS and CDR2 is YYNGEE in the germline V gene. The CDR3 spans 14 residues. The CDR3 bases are TGTGCCAGCAGCATTCAGGGTACGAGAGATACGCAGTATTTT. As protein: CASSIQGTRDTQYF.

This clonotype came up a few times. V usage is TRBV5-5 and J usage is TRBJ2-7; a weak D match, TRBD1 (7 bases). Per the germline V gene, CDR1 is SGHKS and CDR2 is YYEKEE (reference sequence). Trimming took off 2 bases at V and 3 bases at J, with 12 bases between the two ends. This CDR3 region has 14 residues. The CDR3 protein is CASSFGGGNYEQYF. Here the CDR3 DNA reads TGTGCCAGCAGCTTTGGAGGGGGCAACTACGAGCAGTACTTC.

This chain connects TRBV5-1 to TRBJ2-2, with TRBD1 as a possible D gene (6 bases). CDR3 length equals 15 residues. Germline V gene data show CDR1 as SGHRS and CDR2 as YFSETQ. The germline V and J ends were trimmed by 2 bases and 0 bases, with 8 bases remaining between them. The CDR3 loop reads CASSFRTANTGELFF. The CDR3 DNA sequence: TGCGCCAGCAGCTTCAGGACAGCGAACACCGGGGAGCTGTTTTTT.

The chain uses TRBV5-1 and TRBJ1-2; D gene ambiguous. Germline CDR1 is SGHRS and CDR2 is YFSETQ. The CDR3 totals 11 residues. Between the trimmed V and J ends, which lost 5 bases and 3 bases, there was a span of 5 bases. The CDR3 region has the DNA TGCGCCAGCAGTTCGCACTATGGCTACACCTTC. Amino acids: CASSSHYGYTF.

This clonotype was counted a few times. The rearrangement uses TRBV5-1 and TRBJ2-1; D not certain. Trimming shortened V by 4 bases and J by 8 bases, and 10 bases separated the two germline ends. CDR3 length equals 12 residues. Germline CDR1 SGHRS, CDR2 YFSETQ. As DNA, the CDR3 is TGCGCCAGCAGCCCGGACCACCATGAGCAGTTCTTC. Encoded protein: CASSPDHHEQFF.

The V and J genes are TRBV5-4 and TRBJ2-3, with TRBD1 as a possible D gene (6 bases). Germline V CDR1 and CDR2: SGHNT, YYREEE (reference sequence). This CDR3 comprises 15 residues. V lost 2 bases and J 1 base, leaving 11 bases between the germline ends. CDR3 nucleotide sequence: TGTGCCAGCAGCTTTGGGGGCCGAGGCACAGATACGCAGTATTTT. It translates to CASSFGGRGTDTQYF.

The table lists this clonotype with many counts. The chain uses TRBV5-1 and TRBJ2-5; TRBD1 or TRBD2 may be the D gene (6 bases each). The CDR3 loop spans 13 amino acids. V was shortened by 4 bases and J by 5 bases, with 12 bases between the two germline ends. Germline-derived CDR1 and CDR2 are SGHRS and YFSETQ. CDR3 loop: CASSDGGLETQYF. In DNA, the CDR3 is TGCGCCAGCAGCGACGGGGGCCTGGAGACCCAGTACTTC.

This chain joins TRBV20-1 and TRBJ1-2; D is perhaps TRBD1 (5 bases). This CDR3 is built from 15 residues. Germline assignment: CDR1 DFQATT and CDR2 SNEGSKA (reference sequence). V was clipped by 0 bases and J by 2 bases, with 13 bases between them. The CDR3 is CSARDWRGSNYGYTF. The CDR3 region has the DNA TGCAGTGCTAGAGATTGGAGGGGATCAAACTATGGCTACACCTTC.

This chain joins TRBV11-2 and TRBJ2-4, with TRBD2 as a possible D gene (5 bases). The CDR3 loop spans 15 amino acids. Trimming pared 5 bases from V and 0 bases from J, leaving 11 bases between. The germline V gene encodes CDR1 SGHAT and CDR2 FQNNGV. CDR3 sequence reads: CASSASILAKNIQYF. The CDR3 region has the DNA TGTGCCAGCAGCGCTAGCATCTTAGCCAAAAACATTCAGTACTTC.

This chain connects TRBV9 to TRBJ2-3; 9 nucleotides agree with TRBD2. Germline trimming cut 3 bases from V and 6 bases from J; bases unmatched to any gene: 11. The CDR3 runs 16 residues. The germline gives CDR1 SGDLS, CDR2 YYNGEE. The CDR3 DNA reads TGTGCCAGCAGCGCGCTAGCGGGGAACCCCGGCGATACGCAGTATTTT. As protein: CASSALAGNPGDTQYF.

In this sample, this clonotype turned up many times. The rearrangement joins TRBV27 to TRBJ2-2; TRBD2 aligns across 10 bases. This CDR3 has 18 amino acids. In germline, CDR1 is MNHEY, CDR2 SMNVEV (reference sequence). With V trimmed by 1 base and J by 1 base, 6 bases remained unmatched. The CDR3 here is CASSLYPSGGRNTGELFF. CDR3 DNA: TGTGCCAGCAGTTTATATCCTAGCGGGGGAAGGAACACCGGGGAGCTGTTTTTT.

The CDR3 DNA is TGTGCCAGCAGCATGTCGGGACAGGGAGACATTCAGTACTTC. Its protein product is CASSMSGQGDIQYF. The chain joins TRBV7-2 to TRBJ2-4; 9 positions match TRBD1. Germline V gene data show CDR1 as SGHTA and CDR2 as FQGNSA. The CDR3 consists of 14 residues. V shed 5 bases, J shed 8 bases, and the junction held 7 bases outside the gene matches. The complete variable domain, with remaining parts taken from reference TRBV7-2 and TRBJ2-4, reads GAGVSQSPSNKVTEKGKDVELRCDPISGHTALYWYRQSLGQGLEFLIYFQGNSAPDKSGLPSDRFSAERTGGSVSTLTIQRTQQEDSAVYLCASSMSGQGDIQYFGAGTRLSVL.

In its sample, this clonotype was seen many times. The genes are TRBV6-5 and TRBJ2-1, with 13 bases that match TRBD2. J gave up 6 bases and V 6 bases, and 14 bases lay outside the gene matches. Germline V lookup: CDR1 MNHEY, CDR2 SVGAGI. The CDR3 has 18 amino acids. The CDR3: CASSLTGTSGISGNEQFF. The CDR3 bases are TGTGCCAGCAGCCTAACCGGGACTAGCGGGATATCGGGCAATGAGCAGTTCTTC.

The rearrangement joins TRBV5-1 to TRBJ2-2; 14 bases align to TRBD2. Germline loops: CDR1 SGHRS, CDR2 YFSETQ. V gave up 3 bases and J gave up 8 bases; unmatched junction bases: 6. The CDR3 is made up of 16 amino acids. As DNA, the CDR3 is TGCGCCAGCAGCTGGACTAGCGGGGGGACCACGGGGGAGCTGTTTTTT. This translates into CASSWTSGGTTGELFF.

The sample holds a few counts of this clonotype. CDR3 sequence reads: CASSPWGQQFYTEAFF. The CDR3 nucleotides are TGTGCCAGCAGCCCTTGGGGACAGCAATTTTACACTGAAGCTTTCTTT. The genes are TRBV3-1 and TRBJ1-1, with 7 bases lining up with TRBD1. Germline V CDR1 and CDR2: LGHDT, YNNKEL (reference sequence). After removal of 4 bases from V and 3 bases from J, the junction contained 11 bases not matched to a gene. CDR3 length equals 16 residues.

CDR3 amino acids: CASSPPVSRNYGYTF. The DNA of the CDR3 is TGTGCCAGCTCACCACCGGTTTCGAGAAACTATGGCTACACCTTC. The chain couples TRBV18 to TRBJ1-2; D is uncertain. The CDR3 loop spans 15 amino acids. The V and J ends lost 0 bases and 2 bases respectively, with 10 bases between them. Germline lookup yields CDR1 KGHSH and CDR2 LQKENI.